These 3 T cell receptor beta chains share one sample of origin, sequenced in a study of T cell clones after liver transplantation. Sequencing was performed with immunoSEQ multiplex PCR; in TCRdb, only in-frame clones are kept and a portion is missing. Of some 15,000 clones listed, roughly 84% are singletons. The sequencing here drew on CD8+ T cells from blood, taken about 50 months after liver transplant. These receptor sequences come from a human patient who received a liver transplant. Some T cells could come from the graft donor.

The gene calls are TRBV19 and TRBJ2-1; the match to TRBD2 covers 8 bases. The CDR3 totals 14 residues. V lost 7 bases to trimming and J lost 7 bases; unmatched junction nucleotides: 9. CDR1 is LNHDA, CDR2 SQIVND, per germline (reference sequence). The CDR3 nucleotides are TGTGCCAGTACCCCTGTGGGACTAGTTAATGAGCAGTTCTTC. It specifies CASTPVGLVNEQFF.

Points on this clone: The junction departs from the called germline gene at one end, perhaps through a read error. This chain connects TRBV5-4 to TRBJ1-1; D is uncertain. The CDR3 spans 13 residues. Germline V CDR1 and CDR2: SGHNT, YYREEE (reference sequence). In DNA form, the CDR3 reads TGCGCCAGCAGCCAAGGCCGACACACTGAAGCTTTCTTT. The encoded protein is CASSQGRHTEAFF.

The CDR3 loop reads CASSPRTDDEKLFF. DNA of the CDR3: TGTGCCAGCAGCCCTCGGACGGATGATGAAAAACTGTTTTTT. V usage is TRBV9 and J usage is TRBJ1-4, with no clear D. Deletions cut 4 bases from V and 6 bases from J, with 13 bases between. Germline V lookup: CDR1 SGDLS, CDR2 YYNGEE. This CDR3 is 14 amino acids long.